Following are 23 T cell receptor beta chains from one sample sequenced in a study of blood T cell repertoires in COVID-19. TCRdb keeps only in-frame clones here, not all; method: immunoSEQ multiplex PCR. This sample has approximately 170,000 clones, with about 88% found just once. The sequencing sample was made of peripheral blood. All receptors derive from a woman older than 75 with COVID-19, enrolled during active disease.

V is TRBV7-2 and J is TRBJ1-2, with 7 positions matching TRBD1. In germline, CDR1 is SGHTA, CDR2 FQGNSA. The CDR3 is made up of 15 amino acids. With V trimmed by 7 bases and J by 2 bases, 10 bases remained unmatched. CDR3 region: CASTQTTGINYGYTF. CDR3 DNA sequence: TGTGCCAGCACCCAGACGACAGGGATCAACTATGGCTACACCTTC.

CDR3 in DNA: TGTGCCAGCAGCTCGGCTAGCGGGAGGGAGCAGTTCTTC. It codes for CASSSASGREQFF. This rearrangement joins TRBV5-5 to TRBJ2-1; 11 bases line up with TRBD2. This CDR3 contains 13 residues. Germline V gene lookup returns CDR1 SGHKS and CDR2 YYEKEE (reference sequence). V lost 3 bases to trimming and J lost 10 bases; unmatched junction nucleotides: 3.

This clone came up a few times. The chain links TRBV10-1 to TRBJ2-5, with TRBD2 matching over 9 bases. The CDR3 totals 17 residues. J lost 5 bases, V lost 3 bases, and 13 bases had no gene match. Germline V CDR1 and CDR2: WNHNN, SYGVQD (reference sequence). The CDR3 here is CASSDGLVAGAWETQYF. The DNA of the CDR3 is TGCGCCAGCAGTGATGGTCTGGTAGCGGGAGCATGGGAGACCCAGTACTTC.

This clone was observed once. The genes are TRBV4-3 and TRBJ2-4; TRBD2 aligns across 9 bases. The germline V gene encodes CDR1 LGHNA and CDR2 YSLEER. Germline trimming cut 1 base from V and 7 bases from J; bases unmatched to any gene: 5. CDR3 length: 15 residues. CDR3 in amino acids: CASSQAGSGRNIQYF. The CDR3, as DNA: TGCGCCAGCAGCCAAGCAGGGAGCGGGAGGAACATTCAGTACTTC.

The chain recombines TRBV7-2 with TRBJ2-3; 8 nucleotides align to TRBD2. Germline CDR1 and CDR2: SGHTA and FQGNSA. This CDR3 region has 15 residues. With 2 bases clipped from V and 6 bases from J, the junction kept 7 bases outside the gene matches. The CDR3 DNA reads as TGTGCCAGCAGCTTAACGCGGGAGGCCGGGGATACGCAGTATTTT. Its translation is CASSLTREAGDTQYF.

This chain uses TRBV20-1 with TRBJ1-4; D is undetermined. The CDR3 is made up of 15 amino acids. V lost 3 bases and J lost 0, with 11 bases in between. Germline loops: CDR1 DFQATT, CDR2 SNEGSKA (reference sequence). The CDR3 nucleotides are TGCAGTGCTAGTAGGAGGAGCACAACTAATGAAAAACTGTTTTTT. Translation: CSASRRSTTNEKLFF.

This sequence joins TRBV7-9 and TRBJ1-3; D is possibly TRBD1 (6 bases). V gave up 2 bases and J gave up 8 bases, with 10 bases separating them. CDR1 SEHNR and CDR2 FQNEAQ come from the germline V gene (reference sequence). The CDR3 has 13 residues. The CDR3 protein is CASSLLGGDTIYF. The CDR3 DNA reads as TGTGCCAGCAGCTTACTAGGGGGAGACACCATATATTTT.

This clone was found once. The chain carries TRBV5-6 and TRBJ1-2; D not resolved. V dropped 4 bases and J dropped 4 bases, with 8 bases sitting between them. This CDR3 has 12 amino acids. CDR1 is SGHDT, CDR2 YYEEEE, per germline. The CDR3 coding sequence is TGTGCCAGCAGCCCGCGATCCTATGGCTACACCTTC. It encodes CASSPRSYGYTF.

The gene calls are TRBV9 and TRBJ2-2; 9 bases are a match to TRBD2. The V segment lost 0 bases and the J segment 3 bases; nucleotides outside the gene matches: 0. This CDR3 contains 15 residues. Per germline, CDR1 SGDLS and CDR2 YYNGEE. The CDR3 DNA follows: TGTGCCAGCAGCGTAGTAGCGGGAGACACCGGGGAGCTGTTTTTT. Encoded protein: CASSVVAGDTGELFF. Filled out from reference TRBV9 and TRBJ2-2, the complete variable domain reads DSGVTQTPKHLITATGQRVTLRCSPRSGDLSVYWYQQSLDQGLQFLIQYYNGEERAKGNILERFSAQQFPDLHSELNLSSLELGDSALYFCASSVVAGDTGELFFGEGSRLTVL.

The chain carries TRBV19 and TRBJ2-1; the match to TRBD2 covers 9 bases. Unmatched junction bases numbered 9, after V lost 5 bases and J lost 7 bases. Germline V gene lookup returns CDR1 LNHDA and CDR2 SQIVND (reference sequence). CDR3 size: 15 residues. The CDR3 DNA sequence: TGTGCCAGTAGTCCCATAGCGGGAGCTAGAAATGAGCAGTTCTTC. Its translation: CASSPIAGARNEQFF.

This chain joins TRBV27 and TRBJ1-2; TRBD1 is a possible D gene (5 bases). Germline CDR1 MNHEY, CDR2 SMNVEV (reference sequence). V lost 6 bases and J lost 8, with 19 bases in between. The CDR3 sequence is 14 residues long. The CDR3 here is CASRLGQSSRGYTF. The DNA for the CDR3 is TGTGCCAGCAGACTGGGGCAGTCCTCCCGCGGCTACACCTTC.

This chain uses TRBV3-1 (or the pseudogene TRBV3-2) with TRBJ2-1; TRBD2 matches 9 bases. The CDR3 length is 15 residues. Germline-derived CDR1 and CDR2 are LGHDT and YNNKEL (reference sequence). The V and J ends lost 1 base and 6 bases, in that order; junction bases with no gene match: 4. As DNA, the CDR3 is TGTGCCAGCAGCCAAGCGTCTAGCGGGGCCAATGAGCAGTTCTTC. Encoded protein: CASSQASSGANEQFF.

The CDR3 sequence is CATSGTLREGTEAFF. The CDR3, as DNA: TGTGCCACCAGCGGAACTTTACGGGAGGGCACTGAAGCTTTCTTT. The rearrangement joins TRBV15 to TRBJ1-1, with D unclear. The V end was cut by 5 bases, the J end by 4 bases, with 17 bases between. The CDR3 is made up of 15 amino acids. Germline assignment: CDR1 LNHNV and CDR2 YYDKDF (reference sequence). Based on the CDR3 plus reference TRBV15 and TRBJ1-1, the full variable domain is DAMVIQNPRYQVTQFGKPVTLSCSQTLNHNVMYWYQQKSSQAPKLLFHYYDKDFNNEADTPDNFQSRRPNTSFCFLDIRSPGLGDTAMYLCATSGTLREGTEAFFGQGTRLTVV.

The V call is TRBV10-3, the J call TRBJ2-1; the match to TRBD2 covers 13 bases. Germline V CDR1 and CDR2: ENHRY, SYGVKD. The J segment lost 6 bases and the V segment lost 3 bases, leaving 5 bases of the junction unmatched. The CDR3 has 16 amino acids. The CDR3 protein is CAISEPTSGRANEQFF. As DNA, the CDR3 is TGTGCCATCAGTGAACCTACTAGCGGGAGGGCCAATGAGCAGTTCTTC.

CDR3 in amino acids: CASSIKDRDYYEQYF. CDR3 nucleotides: TGTGCCAGTAGTATAAAGGACAGGGACTACTACGAGCAGTACTTC. The genes are TRBV19 and TRBJ2-7; D is possibly TRBD1 (8 bases). Trimming left V 2 bases short and J 3 bases short, with 14 bases between. In germline, CDR1 is LNHDA, CDR2 SQIVND (reference sequence). The CDR3 runs 15 residues.

This rearrangement joins TRBV3-1 (or the pseudogene TRBV3-2) to TRBJ2-7; the match to TRBD2 covers 8 bases. This CDR3 is built from 16 residues. The V and J ends lost 1 base and 7 bases, in that order; junction bases with no gene match: 12. Germline V gene lookup returns CDR1 LGHDT and CDR2 YNNKEL (reference sequence). For the CDR3, the DNA is TGTGCCAGCAGCCAAGCTATATTAGCGGGACGTGGGGAGCAGTACTTC. Amino acids: CASSQAILAGRGEQYF.

This sequence joins TRBV5-6 and TRBJ1-2; unclear D gene. V was trimmed by 3 bases and J by 2 bases, leaving 8 bases between them. Germline V gene sequence: CDR1 SGHDT, CDR2 YYEEEE. CDR3 length: 13 residues. Written as DNA, the CDR3 is TGTGCCAGCAGCTATGGACTGAACTATGGCTACACCTTC. Translating gives CASSYGLNYGYTF.

The chain recombines TRBV28 with TRBJ1-4, with 10 bases aligning to TRBD1. The CDR3 has 14 amino acids. Trimming removed 5 bases from V and 7 bases from J; junction bases left unmatched: 4. Looked up from germline, CDR1 is MDHEN and CDR2 is SYDVKM. CDR3 in DNA: TGTGCCAGCAGTACGACAGGGGGCGGTGAAAAACTGTTTTTT. Its protein is CASSTTGGGEKLFF.

V usage is TRBV7-2 and J usage is TRBJ2-5; possible D gene TRBD2, 6 bases. Germline loops: CDR1 SGHTA, CDR2 FQGNSA. The CDR3 has 14 residues. V was cut by 4 bases and J by 4 bases, with 13 bases left in between. The CDR3 loop reads CASSSGLDRETQYF. The CDR3 DNA reads TGTGCCAGCAGCTCGGGACTGGACCGAGAGACCCAGTACTTC.

In its sample, this clone was seen once. The V call is TRBV6-2 or TRBV6-3, the J call TRBJ1-1; D gene uncertain. Germline CDR1 MNHEY, CDR2 SVGEGT. V was cut by 3 bases and J by 4 bases, with 12 bases left in between. The CDR3 has 14 amino acids. The CDR3 here is CASSYATRGTEAFF. CDR3 DNA sequence: TGTGCCAGCAGTTATGCCACCCGGGGCACTGAAGCTTTCTTT.

This rearrangement joins TRBV10-3 to TRBJ1-5, with D unclear. The CDR3 runs to 13 residues. CDR1 is ENHRY, CDR2 SYGVKD, per germline. Trimming shortened V by 4 bases and J by 5 bases, and 9 bases separated the two germline ends. CDR3 sequence: CAISGAGHQPQHF. CDR3 nucleotide sequence: TGTGCCATCAGTGGCGCCGGTCATCAGCCCCAGCATTTT.

The chain employs TRBV7-9 and TRBJ1-1; 9 bases map to TRBD1. The CDR3 spans 15 residues. With 5 bases clipped from V and 1 base from J, the junction kept 5 bases outside the gene matches. Per germline, CDR1 SEHNR and CDR2 FQNEAQ (reference sequence). The CDR3 coding sequence is TGTGCCAGCAGCGCGGACAGGGGATCGAACACTGAAGCTTTCTTT. Residues: CASSADRGSNTEAFF.

The chain carries TRBV10-2 and TRBJ1-4, with D perhaps TRBD1 (6 bases). CDR3 length: 13 residues. Deletions cut 9 bases from V and 6 bases from J, with 14 bases between. Germline-derived CDR1 and CDR2 are WSHSY and SAAADI. CDR3 DNA sequence: TGCGCCAGGGGACATTTAAGGGATGAAAAACTGTTTTTT. It encodes CARGHLRDEKLFF.